The rows below give T cell receptor beta chains drawn from one sample of a study of Ad26.COV2.S vaccination and SARS-CoV-2 variants. The protocol was immunoSEQ multiplex PCR, while the TCRdb copy is restricted to in-frame clones and leaves out a portion. The profile shows about 350,000 clones, roughly 94% of them singletons. The material was peripheral blood, obtained after recovery from COVID-19. These receptors were collected from a human donor who had recovered from COVID-19. Each CDR3 is given without its conserved first and last residue.

V gene: TRBV7-9
CDR3 length: 13
CDR3 protein: ASSRDSRGNQPQH

V gene: TRBV7-3
CDR3 length: 11
CDR3 protein: ASSSIMGSPLH

V gene: TRBV4-1
CDR3 length: 14
CDR3 protein: ASSQLIAGGPGEQY

V gene: TRBV12-5
CDR3 length: 11
CDR3 protein: ASGAQGLTEAF

V gene: TRBV5-4
CDR3 length: 12
CDR3 protein: ASSLAQGNEKLF

V gene: TRBV9
CDR3 length: 15
CDR3 protein: ASSARDRGLENTEAF

V gene: TRBV29-1
CDR3 length: 10
CDR3 protein: SVIRDRESYT

V gene: TRBV6-5
CDR3 length: 11
CDR3 protein: ASMDRVLLGYT

V gene: TRBV20-1
CDR3 length: 12
CDR3 protein: SASAGSADTEAF

V gene: TRBV5-4
CDR3 length: 13
CDR3 protein: ASSLGGTASYEQY

V gene: TRBV5-8
CDR3 length: 11
CDR3 protein: ASRPTHRDRDD

V gene: TRBV9
CDR3 length: 15
CDR3 protein: ASSASPSGTVNTEAF

V gene: TRBV5-5
CDR3 length: 12
CDR3 protein: ASGRSFSTDTQY

V gene: TRBV27
CDR3 length: 13
CDR3 protein: ASINRQGWINEQF

V gene: TRBV7-8
CDR3 length: 13
CDR3 protein: ASSLARSKIYGYT

V gene: TRBV18
CDR3 length: 12
CDR3 protein: ASSQGGSDVDYT

V gene: TRBV28
CDR3 length: 13
CDR3 protein: ASSFRTDSTDTQY

V gene: TRBV10-2
CDR3 length: 11
CDR3 protein: ASRWELNTEAF

V gene: TRBV28
CDR3 length: 14
CDR3 protein: ASHRGQRAYNSPLH

V gene: TRBV2
CDR3 length: 10
CDR3 protein: ASRSTGYGYT

V gene: TRBV16
CDR3 length: 16
CDR3 protein: ASSQSFTGGTSTDTQY

V gene: TRBV14
CDR3 length: 12
CDR3 protein: ASSLSGDMDGYT

V gene: TRBV10-1
CDR3 length: 11
CDR3 protein: ASSVTGATEAF

V gene: TRBV7-2
CDR3 length: 14
CDR3 protein: ASSLGGQGVQETQY

V gene: TRBV4-1
CDR3 length: 12
CDR3 protein: ASSQNSGANVLT